Listed below are T cell receptor beta chains from one sample, sequenced in a study of cytomegalovirus exposure and HLA in healthy donors. Clones were read by immunoSEQ multiplex PCR, and TCRdb kept only the in-frame ones, dropping some. The table shows 75,000 to 100,000 clones, with about four fifths occurring only once. The sample consisted of PBMCs. The source of these receptors is a man aged 25-45 years in good health and CMV-seronegative. Both conserved end residues are part of each CDR3. A D gene is named only where the DNA matches it firmly. Not every row has a clone size; where given, it reads once, few, many or a size class.

TRBV27	TRBJ1-1	-	-	TGTGCCAGCAGTTTAGTCGGCGGGAGCACTGAAGCTTTCTTT	CASSLVGGSTEAFF
TRBV4-1	TRBJ2-7	TRBD2	once	TGCGCCAGCAGCAGCGAGCGGGGGGGCCGATACGAGCAGTACTTC	CASSSERGGRYEQYF
TRBV5-6	TRBJ1-2	TRBD1	-	TGTGCCAGCAGCTTGGGACAGGGGTTGGACTATGGCTACACCTTC	CASSLGQGLDYGYTF
TRBV5-1	TRBJ1-6	-	-	TGCGCCAGCAGAGAGGGTAATTCACCCCTCCACTTT	CASREGNSPLHF
TRBV6-1	TRBJ1-2	TRBD1	-	TGTGCCAGCAGAAAGCCGGGACAGGGCTATGGCTACACCTTC	CASRKPGQGYGYTF
TRBV30	TRBJ2-4	-	-	TGTGCCTGGAGTGCGCCACAGGGAGATTTGGACATTCAGTACTTC	CAWSAPQGDLDIQYF
TRBV20-1	TRBJ1-1	-	-	TGCAGTGCAGTACTCAACACTGAAGCTTTCTTT	CSAVLNTEAFF
TRBV19	TRBJ2-3	-	-	TGTGCCAGTAGTATGAGTCACAGCACAGATACGCAGTATTTT	CASSMSHSTDTQYF
TRBV27	TRBJ1-1	TRBD1	-	TGTGCCAGCAGCCCCAGGGGGCCAAACACTGAAGCTTTCTTT	CASSPRGPNTEAFF
TRBV28	TRBJ1-2	-	once	TGTGCCAGCAGTTTGCTACAGGAAACAAACTATGGCTACACCTTC	CASSLLQETNYGYTF
TRBV30	TRBJ1-4	TRBD1	-	TGTGCCTGGAACCCAGGGGGAAATGAAAAACTGTTTTTT	CAWNPGGNEKLFF
TRBV30	TRBJ1-1	TRBD1	-	TGTGCCTGGAGGGACAGGCGAACTGAAGCTTTCTTT	CAWRDRRTEAFF
TRBV9	TRBJ2-5	-	-	TGTGCCAGCAGCGTAGTGCTGGGGGCTCATCGGGAGACCCAGTACTTC	CASSVVLGAHRETQYF
TRBV10-3	TRBJ1-1	-	-	TGTGCCATCAGCCGAAGACAGGCCCTCAACACTGAAGCTTTCTTT	CAISRRQALNTEAFF
TRBV5-4	TRBJ2-5	TRBD2	-	TGTGCCAGCAGCAGTCGGCTAGCGGGAGAGACCCAGTACTTC	CASSSRLAGETQYF
TRBV5-1	TRBJ1-1	TRBD1	-	TGCGCCAGCAGTCAGATTGAACAGGGGACGAACACTGAAGCTTTCTTT	CASSQIEQGTNTEAFF
TRBV7-9	TRBJ2-3	TRBD2	once	TGTGCCAGCAGCCAGACTAGCGGGAGATCAGATACGCAGTATTTT	CASSQTSGRSDTQYF
TRBV7-2	TRBJ1-2	TRBD1	once	TGTGCCAGCACCTTGCAGGGGGTGGAGGGCTACACCTTC	CASTLQGVEGYTF
TRBV30	TRBJ1-5	-	-	TGTGCCTGGAGCGCCCAGGGAGGGCAGCCCCAGCATTTT	CAWSAQGGQPQHF
TRBV5-4	TRBJ2-3	TRBD2	few	TGTGCCAGCACCATAGACGCAGGGAGGGCCGGTACGCAGTATTTT	CASTIDAGRAGTQYF
TRBV6-4	TRBJ2-3	TRBD2	few	TGTGCCAGCAGTGACAGCGGGGGGGCAGATACGCAGTATTTT	CASSDSGGADTQYF
TRBV11-2	TRBJ2-1	-	-	TGTGCCAGCGGGGTTTTTGAGCGGAGCTCCTACAATGAGCAGTTCTTC	CASGVFERSSYNEQFF
TRBV27	TRBJ1-2	TRBD1	once	TGTGCCAGCAGTCTATTTGGACAGGGTGGAGAGTATGGCTACACCTTC	CASSLFGQGGEYGYTF
TRBV5-1	TRBJ1-5	-	-	TGCGCCAGCAGCTTGGGGACAGCGGGCAATCAGCCCCAGCATTTT	CASSLGTAGNQPQHF
TRBV27	TRBJ1-5	TRBD1	-	TGTGCCAGCATGGAGAGGGCACAGGGGCTTGGTCAGCCCCAGCATTTT	CASMERAQGLGQPQHF